These T cell receptor beta chains were read from a single sample in a study of tumor-infiltrating lymphocytes in primary liver carcinoma. TCRdb re-analysed the multiplex PCR reads in MiXCR, keeping a single row per CDR3 protein. In the table there are tens of thousands of distinct CDR3 sequences, roughly 80% of which are singletons. The sequencing sample was made of tumor-adjacent normal liver tissue. The source is a man aged 35-49 years with primary liver carcinoma and hepatitis B virus infection. Both conserved end residues are part of each CDR3. D genes are given only for firm matches. Only some rows state a clone size, as once, few, many or a class for expanded clones.

d_gene: .; v_gene: TRBV29-1; j_gene: TRBJ2-3; abundance: medium-sized; CDR3nt: TGCAGCGGGTGGTGGTACACAGATACGCAGTATTTT; CDR3aa: CSGWWYTDTQYF
d_gene: .; v_gene: TRBV11-3; j_gene: TRBJ2-3; abundance: .; CDR3nt: TGTTCCAGTAGCTTTTTATCTGGGGGTACACAGTATTTT; CDR3aa: CSSSFLSGGTQYF
d_gene: TRBD2; v_gene: TRBV5-4; j_gene: TRBJ2-3; abundance: .; CDR3nt: TGTGCCAACAGCAGGACTAGAACCACAGATACGCAGTATTTT; CDR3aa: CANSRTRTTDTQYF
d_gene: TRBD2; v_gene: TRBV11-2; j_gene: TRBJ2-1; abundance: .; CDR3nt: TGTGCGAGCTGCTCAACCGTGAGCGGGGGTTACAATGAGCAGTTCTTC; CDR3aa: CASCSTVSGGYNEQFF
d_gene: TRBD1; v_gene: TRBV5-1; j_gene: TRBJ2-1; abundance: once; CDR3nt: TGCGCCAGCAGCTATTTTGGGACAGGGGCGGGAAATGAGCAGTTCTTC; CDR3aa: CASSYFGTGAGNEQFF
d_gene: .; v_gene: TRBV7-9; j_gene: TRBJ1-6; abundance: .; CDR3nt: TGTGCCAGCAGCTCAGGGACAACGGGTTCACCCCTCCATTTT; CDR3aa: CASSSGTTGSPLHF
d_gene: .; v_gene: TRBV14; j_gene: TRBJ1-3; abundance: .; CDR3nt: TGTGCCAGCAGCGACCTTCGAGGGGTTGGCACCACATATTTT; CDR3aa: CASSDLRGVGTTYF
d_gene: .; v_gene: TRBV12-3/TRBV12-4; j_gene: TRBJ1-1; abundance: .; CDR3nt: TGTGTCAGCAATAGACGTCGGGGGCCGGCTGAAGCTTTCTTT; CDR3aa: CVSNRRRGPAEAFF
d_gene: .; v_gene: TRBV30; j_gene: TRBJ1-1; abundance: .; CDR3nt: TGTGTCCGGACGTTCGGACAGCTAACCGTGAACACTGAAGCTTTCTTT; CDR3aa: CVRTFGQLTVNTEAFF
d_gene: TRBD2; v_gene: TRBV10-3; j_gene: TRBJ2-7; abundance: once; CDR3nt: TGTACCATCAGCGATCGGGGAGCGGGAGTAGACGAGCAGTACTTC; CDR3aa: CTISDRGAGVDEQYF
d_gene: TRBD2; v_gene: TRBV5-6; j_gene: TRBJ2-1; abundance: .; CDR3nt: TGTGCCAGTTCTGAGGGACTAGTGGGGTTCAATGAGCTGTTCTTC; CDR3aa: CASSEGLVGFNELFF
d_gene: TRBD2; v_gene: TRBV4-1; j_gene: TRBJ2-1; abundance: .; CDR3nt: TGCGCCAGCGGCCAGGTTAACCGAGCGGGAGGAGGGAATGAGCAGTTCTTC; CDR3aa: CASGQVNRAGGGNEQFF
d_gene: .; v_gene: TRBV13; j_gene: TRBJ2-1; abundance: once; CDR3nt: TGTGCCAGCAGCAAACAGGGAGTGAACAATGAGCAGTTCTTC; CDR3aa: CASSKQGVNNEQFF
d_gene: TRBD2; v_gene: TRBV6-1; j_gene: TRBJ2-7; abundance: .; CDR3nt: TGTGCCAGCAGTCGACTAGCGGGAACGAAGTCGGCCTACGAGCAGTACTTC; CDR3aa: CASSRLAGTKSAYEQYF
d_gene: .; v_gene: TRBV5-4; j_gene: TRBJ1-5; abundance: .; CDR3nt: TGTACCAGCAGCCGCGACGGAAATAGCAATCAGCCTCAGCATTTT; CDR3aa: CTSSRDGNSNQPQHF
d_gene: .; v_gene: TRBV6-2/TRBV6-3; j_gene: TRBJ2-3; abundance: once; CDR3nt: TGTGCCAGCAGTTACGGGCTGTCCAGGAGTGAGGATACGCAGTATTTT; CDR3aa: CASSYGLSRSEDTQYF
d_gene: .; v_gene: TRBV5-5; j_gene: TRBJ2-1; abundance: many; CDR3nt: TGTGCCAGCAGTCTCCTTACGGGGTCAACCTACAATGAGCAGTTCTTC; CDR3aa: CASSLLTGSTYNEQFF
d_gene: .; v_gene: TRBV6-5; j_gene: TRBJ2-2; abundance: .; CDR3nt: TGTGCCAGTACTTTAGTGAGTTCTACCGGGGAGCTGTTTTTT; CDR3aa: CASTLVSSTGELFF
d_gene: .; v_gene: TRBV11-2; j_gene: TRBJ2-3; abundance: .; CDR3nt: TGTGCCAGCAGTAGTAGAAGTACAGGGAACACAGATACGCGATATTTT; CDR3aa: CASSSRSTGNTDTRYF
d_gene: .; v_gene: TRBV20-1; j_gene: TRBJ2-1; abundance: .; CDR3nt: TGCAGTGCTAGAGATTGGTCGATCAATGAGCAGTTCTTC; CDR3aa: CSARDWSINEQFF
d_gene: .; v_gene: TRBV5-1; j_gene: TRBJ2-7; abundance: once; CDR3nt: .; CDR3aa: CASSLTFGGGSRVQYF
d_gene: .; v_gene: TRBV6-2/TRBV6-3; j_gene: TRBJ2-7; abundance: .; CDR3nt: TGTGCCAGCAGTTACTCGACTAGTGTGGACGAGCAGTACTTC; CDR3aa: CASSYSTSVDEQYF
d_gene: .; v_gene: TRBV29-1; j_gene: TRBJ2-5; abundance: large; CDR3nt: TGCAGCGGTATGGACAGTGGAGAGACCCAGTACTTC; CDR3aa: CSGMDSGETQYF
d_gene: .; v_gene: TRBV19; j_gene: TRBJ2-5; abundance: many; CDR3nt: TGTGCCAGTAGTGACCCGGACAAGGAAGAGACCCAGTACTTC; CDR3aa: CASSDPDKEETQYF
d_gene: .; v_gene: TRBV6-4; j_gene: TRBJ2-5; abundance: .; CDR3nt: TGTGCCAGCAGTCGAGCGAGAAGAGAAGAGACCCAGTACTTC; CDR3aa: CASSRARREETQYF
d_gene: .; v_gene: TRBV29-1; j_gene: TRBJ2-2; abundance: medium-sized; CDR3nt: TGCAGCGTTATGGGTAACACCGGGGAGCTGTTTTTT; CDR3aa: CSVMGNTGELFF
d_gene: .; v_gene: TRBV6-6; j_gene: TRBJ1-3; abundance: .; CDR3nt: TGTACCAGCAGCAGGCGATCCCGGGGGGTCCAAAACACCATATATTTT; CDR3aa: CTSSRRSRGVQNTIYF
d_gene: TRBD2; v_gene: TRBV5-6; j_gene: TRBJ2-7; abundance: .; CDR3nt: TGTGCCAGCAGCTTTGGACTAGCGGGAGTCAGCTCCTACGAGCAGTACTTC; CDR3aa: CASSFGLAGVSSYEQYF
d_gene: .; v_gene: TRBV7-8; j_gene: TRBJ2-6; abundance: few; CDR3nt: TGTGTCACCGACTCTGTGTCAAGCGCCAACGTCCTGGCTTTC; CDR3aa: CVTDSVSSANVLAF
d_gene: TRBD1; v_gene: TRBV11-2; j_gene: TRBJ2-2; abundance: .; CDR3nt: TGTGCCAGCAGCCCCACCAGGGGGACAACCGGGGAGCTGTTTTTT; CDR3aa: CASSPTRGTTGELFF
d_gene: TRBD1; v_gene: TRBV29-1; j_gene: TRBJ2-5; abundance: .; CDR3nt: TGCAGCGTTGAAGCGGACAGGGTGCAAGCAGAGATCCAGTACTTC; CDR3aa: CSVEADRVQAEIQYF
d_gene: TRBD2; v_gene: TRBV5-1; j_gene: TRBJ2-1; abundance: .; CDR3nt: TGCACCAACTCTCTTCTAGCGGGAGGTTATGAGCTGTTCTTC; CDR3aa: CTNSLLAGGYELFF
d_gene: .; v_gene: TRBV6-2/TRBV6-3; j_gene: TRBJ2-1; abundance: .; CDR3nt: TGTGCCAGCAGCTTACTCGACAGGGACTACAATGAGCAGCTCTTC; CDR3aa: CASSLLDRDYNEQLF
d_gene: .; v_gene: TRBV6-2/TRBV6-3; j_gene: TRBJ2-1; abundance: .; CDR3nt: TGTGTCAGTAGTTACTCGACCGACAAGGATGACAATGAGCAGTTCTTC; CDR3aa: CVSSYSTDKDDNEQFF
d_gene: TRBD2; v_gene: TRBV20-1; j_gene: TRBJ2-7; abundance: once; CDR3nt: TGCAGTGTTAGCCCCCTGGGACTAGCGGGGGAAAAGAACGAGCAGTACTTC; CDR3aa: CSVSPLGLAGEKNEQYF
d_gene: .; v_gene: TRBV29-1; j_gene: TRBJ2-1; abundance: .; CDR3nt: TGTAGCGTTGTCCCACTTATGGGATTGGGGAACGAGCAGTTCTTC; CDR3aa: CSVVPLMGLGNEQFF
d_gene: .; v_gene: TRBV7-9; j_gene: TRBJ2-1; abundance: .; CDR3nt: TGTGACAGCAGCTTAGAGGATTGGGGATGGCAGTTCTTC; CDR3aa: CDSSLEDWGWQFF
d_gene: .; v_gene: TRBV6-1; j_gene: TRBJ2-1; abundance: .; CDR3nt: TGTGCCAGCATCCCGGCACGGGACGGCCACTACGAGCAGTTCTTC; CDR3aa: CASIPARDGHYEQFF
d_gene: TRBD1; v_gene: TRBV13; j_gene: TRBJ2-7; abundance: once; CDR3nt: TGTGCCAGCAGCTCCCGGGACAGGGAATCTACTGGCTACGAGCAGTACTTC; CDR3aa: CASSSRDRESTGYEQYF
d_gene: .; v_gene: TRBV6-2/TRBV6-3; j_gene: TRBJ2-7; abundance: .; CDR3nt: TGTGCTGGCAGTTACGAGGTACCCTACGAACAGTACTTC; CDR3aa: CAGSYEVPYEQYF
d_gene: .; v_gene: TRBV5-4; j_gene: TRBJ2-1; abundance: .; CDR3nt: TGTGCCAGCAGTCGGGTCATAGGGAGCCAAGGTGTCCATGAGCAGTTCTTC; CDR3aa: CASSRVIGSQGVHEQFF
d_gene: .; v_gene: TRBV7-9; j_gene: TRBJ2-1; abundance: .; CDR3nt: TGTGTCAGCAGCTTACTTCTGATTTTTAATGGGCAGTTCTTC; CDR3aa: CVSSLLLIFNGQFF
d_gene: TRBD2; v_gene: TRBV11-2; j_gene: TRBJ2-5; abundance: .; CDR3nt: TGTGTCAGCAGCTTAAGACTAGCGGGTGAGTCGAGCGAGACCGAGTACTTC; CDR3aa: CVSSLRLAGESSETEYF
d_gene: .; v_gene: TRBV30; j_gene: TRBJ2-1; abundance: .; CDR3nt: TGTCCCTGTAGTCCCAGCAGGAACAATGAGCAGTTCTTC; CDR3aa: CPCSPSRNNEQFF
d_gene: TRBD1; v_gene: TRBV6-1; j_gene: TRBJ1-2; abundance: few; CDR3nt: TGTATCAGCAGTACGGGACAGTCATATGGCTACACCTTC; CDR3aa: CISSTGQSYGYTF
d_gene: TRBD1; v_gene: TRBV11-2; j_gene: TRBJ1-4; abundance: .; CDR3nt: TGTGCCAGCAGCCCCGGGACAGGACTAAATGATAAACTGTTTTTT; CDR3aa: CASSPGTGLNDKLFF
d_gene: .; v_gene: TRBV4-2; j_gene: TRBJ2-7; abundance: .; CDR3nt: TGTACCAGCAGCCATGCCTACGAGCAGTACTTC; CDR3aa: CTSSHAYEQYF
d_gene: TRBD1; v_gene: TRBV29-1; j_gene: TRBJ2-5; abundance: .; CDR3nt: TGCGGCGTTGAAGCGGACAGGGGGCGAACAGTGACCCAGTACTTC; CDR3aa: CGVEADRGRTVTQYF
d_gene: .; v_gene: TRBV4-1; j_gene: TRBJ1-5; abundance: medium-sized; CDR3nt: TGCGCCAGCAGCCAAGATCCGGGGACCGCCGGGAATCAGCCCCAGCATTTT; CDR3aa: CASSQDPGTAGNQPQHF